One T cell receptor (beta chain) is described in this entry. Study processing details: Amplifying reference gene primers gave estimates of nucleated cell counts. This table comes from immunoSEQ multiplex PCR, and its TCRdb copy is limited to in-frame clones, with some not included. V, J and clone size reflect that table, while D and trimming were determined from the DNA. Among 70,000 or so clones listed, around 74% were seen once. This specimen belongs to a study of blood T cell repertoires in COVID-19. CDR3 length: 14 amino acids. V trimming: 7 bases; J trimming: 7 bases; junction bases outside the gene matches: 11. Germline V gene data show CDR1 as ENHRY and CDR2 as SYGVKD. Patients of the Seattle cohort, enrolled during active infection, were followed longitudinally.

Source material: peripheral blood. V is TRBV10-3 and J is TRBJ2-7, with TRBD1 identical over 9 bases. The sequence was collected from a man aged 55-75 years with COVID-19, enrolled during active disease. CDR3 DNA: TGTGCCATCATGCGGACAGGGGAATCGGGGGAGCAGTACTTC. Its translation is CAIMRTGESGEQYF.